This is a list of T cell receptor beta chains from one sample in a study of shared clonotypes between healthy human individuals. Profiled with immunoSEQ multiplex PCR; TCRdb holds only in-frame clones, not every one. The table records 1,500,000 or so clones, around 98.5% of them present only once. Sequencing input: naive CD4+ T cells sorted from blood. Receptors originate from a man aged 25 to 45 in good health. Both conserved end residues are part of each CDR3. A D gene is named only where the DNA matches it firmly. Rows may omit the clone size; those that give it use once, few, many or a size class.

.,TRBV7-8,TRBD2,TRBJ2-2,14,TGTGCCAGCGGCCGACTAGCGACGGGCGGGGAGCTGTTTTTT,CASGRLATGGELFF
.,TRBV7-8,.,TRBJ2-3,16,TGTGCCAGCAGCTTAGCCGGGACTGGAAGGACAGATACGCAGTATTTT,CASSLAGTGRTDTQYF
.,TRBV5-1,.,TRBJ2-1,15,TGCGCCAGCAGCTCTTCCGGTAGCTCCTACAATGAGCAGTTCTTC,CASSSSGSSYNEQFF
.,TRBV7-2,TRBD2,TRBJ2-4,14,TGTGCCAGCAGCATAGCGGGAGGCGAGAACATTCAGTACTTC,CASSIAGGENIQYF
once,TRBV18,TRBD1,TRBJ2-7,19,TGTGCCAGCTCACCACTGCCTCCTTCGGGACAGGACCTATCCTACGAGCAGTACTTC,CASSPLPPSGQDLSYEQYF
.,TRBV7-2,.,TRBJ2-3,15,TGTGCCAGCAGCTTAGCTATTGGGGTAGCAGATACGCAGTATTTT,CASSLAIGVADTQYF
.,TRBV28,.,TRBJ1-2,14,TGTGCCAGCAGTTTGGCGCAGGTTGGCTATGGCTACACCTTC,CASSLAQVGYGYTF
.,TRBV19,.,TRBJ2-2,18,TGTGCCAGTAGTATATACCCTTGGCAGGGACTCAACGGCGGGGAGCTGTTTTTT,CASSIYPWQGLNGGELFF
.,TRBV11-2,TRBD1,TRBJ2-7,15,TGTGCCAGCAGCCGGGACAGGGGGCCAACCTACGAGCAGTACTTC,CASSRDRGPTYEQYF
.,TRBV21-1,.,TRBJ2-3,15,TGTGCCAGCAACGAAAGGGACATTAGAACAGATACGCAGTATTTT,CASNERDIRTDTQYF
once,TRBV5-4,TRBD1,TRBJ2-5,15,TGTGCCAGCAGCTCGCGACAGGGGTCACAAGAGACCCAGTACTTC,CASSSRQGSQETQYF
.,TRBV5-1,.,TRBJ2-2,15,TGCGCCAGCAGCTTCTGGGAGCCAAACACCGGGGAGCTGTTTTTT,CASSFWEPNTGELFF
.,TRBV11-1,.,TRBJ2-1,12,TGTGCCAGCAGCTTAGAGGGGAATGAGCAGTTCTTC,CASSLEGNEQFF
.,TRBV2,TRBD2,TRBJ2-7,16,TGTGCCAGCAGCCACCCCGGGACTAGCGGAACCTACGAGCAGTACTTC,CASSHPGTSGTYEQYF
.,TRBV6-1,.,TRBJ1-5,13,TGTGCAACACAGGGCTGGTCGGGTCAGCCCCAGCATTTT,CATQGWSGQPQHF
.,TRBV6-5,.,TRBJ2-5,14,TGTGCCAGCAGAAGACGGTCGCTCTTGGAGACCCAGTACTTC,CASRRRSLLETQYF
.,TRBV4-1,.,TRBJ1-4,16,TGCGCCAGCAGCCAACCGATCGAGGGCTGGAGAGCAAAACTGTTTTTT,CASSQPIEGWRAKLFF
.,TRBV5-1,.,TRBJ1-1,14,TGCGCCAGCAGCTTGGCCAAGCAAAACACTGAAGCTTTCTTT,CASSLAKQNTEAFF
.,TRBV29-1,.,TRBJ1-5,13,TGCAGCGTGGCACGCGGTTCCGATCAGCCCCAGCATTTT,CSVARGSDQPQHF
.,TRBV7-7,TRBD2,TRBJ2-3,18,TGTGCTAGCAGCTTAAGAGCGGGAGGACGCAGGTTCACAGATACGCAGTATTTT,CASSLRAGGRRFTDTQYF
.,TRBV30,TRBD1,TRBJ1-4,15,TGTGCCTGGACAGACCTGACAGGGAGGGGTGAAAAACTGTTTTTT,CAWTDLTGRGEKLFF
.,TRBV5-4,.,TRBJ2-1,14,TGTGCCAGCAGCCCCTCGGGGGCCTACAATGAGCAGTTCTTC,CASSPSGAYNEQFF
.,TRBV5-1,.,TRBJ2-1,16,TGCGCCAGCAGCCTCGAAGCCTCCCCCCCGGGCAATGAGCAGTTCTTC,CASSLEASPPGNEQFF
.,TRBV7-9,TRBD1,TRBJ2-1,16,TGTGCCAGCAGCCCAGTCCGGGACAGGGGGCCAATCGAGCAGTTCTTC,CASSPVRDRGPIEQFF
.,TRBV2,.,TRBJ2-7,12,TGTGCCAGCAGCGGGCCCGGACCGCTGGAGGACTTC,CASSGPGPLEDF
.,TRBV19,TRBD1,TRBJ1-5,14,TGTGCCAGTACAAGGGACAGGGTAAATCAGCCCCAGCATTTT,CASTRDRVNQPQHF
.,TRBV14,.,TRBJ2-3,12,TGTGCCAGCAGCCGCCAGGGGTATACGCAGTATTTT,CASSRQGYTQYF
.,TRBV18,TRBD1,TRBJ2-5,14,TGTGCCAGCTCACCGCGGACAGGGGAAGAGACCCAGTACTTC,CASSPRTGEETQYF
.,TRBV7-2,TRBD2,TRBJ2-7,15,TGTGCCAGCAGGGCAAAGCGGGAGGGGACCCACGAGCAGTACTTC,CASRAKREGTHEQYF
.,TRBV11-2,.,TRBJ2-7,16,TGTGCCAGCAGCTTAAGAAGGCAGGGTGGGTCCTACGAGCAGTACTTC,CASSLRRQGGSYEQYF
.,TRBV9,.,TRBJ2-6,18,TGTGCCAGCAGCGTAGCTGGGGGGTTAGGTGCCGGGGCCAACGTCCTGACTTTC,CASSVAGGLGAGANVLTF
.,TRBV11-3,.,TRBJ1-1,14,TGTGCCAGCAGCTTGGGGGGGGTGAACACTGAAGCTTTCTTT,CASSLGGVNTEAFF
.,TRBV5-1,TRBD2,TRBJ2-3,20,TGCGCCAGCAGCTCCGCCGTCCCGGGACTAGCGGGAGGGCCGGTGGGTACGCAGTATTTT,CASSSAVPGLAGGPVGTQYF
.,TRBV5-1,TRBD2,TRBJ2-2,16,TGCGCCAGCAGAGCAACTAGCGGGAGGGGCACCGGGGAGCTGTTTTTT,CASRATSGRGTGELFF
.,TRBV30,.,TRBJ2-1,15,TGTGCCTGGAGTGTCCCCATAGCGGTCTACAATGAGCAGTTCTTC,CAWSVPIAVYNEQFF
.,TRBV18,TRBD1,TRBJ2-7,15,TGTGCCAGCTCACCACCGGGACAGGGGGCTAACGAGCAGTACTTC,CASSPPGQGANEQYF
once,TRBV12-5,TRBD1,TRBJ2-1,16,TGTGCTAGTGGTTTGTACGACAGGGGGATTGGGAATGAGCAGTTCTTC,CASGLYDRGIGNEQFF
.,TRBV4-1,TRBD2,TRBJ2-4,18,TGCGCCAGCAGCCAAGATACTCGGACTAGCGGGATCCGGGAACCACAGTACTTC,CASSQDTRTSGIREPQYF
.,TRBV5-1,.,TRBJ2-1,15,TGCGCCAGCAGCCACACCGGGCCCAGTGGGAATGAGCAGTTCTTC,CASSHTGPSGNEQFF
.,TRBV4-3,.,TRBJ2-1,14,TGCGCCAGCAGCCGAGTAGCTCGGAACAATGAGCAGTTCTTC,CASSRVARNNEQFF
.,TRBV6-1,.,TRBJ1-3,13,TGTGCCAGCAGCCCGGACCTTGGAAACACCATATATTTT,CASSPDLGNTIYF
once,TRBV18,TRBD2,TRBJ2-3,17,TGTGCCAGCTCACCCACTAGGACTAGCGGGATCACAGATACGCAGTATTTT,CASSPTRTSGITDTQYF
.,TRBV5-4,.,TRBJ1-1,15,TGTGCCAGCAGCTTGAGGGGACTCCGGAACACTGAAGCTTTCTTT,CASSLRGLRNTEAFF
once,TRBV9,.,TRBJ2-1,14,TGTGCCAGCAGCGCCAGCGCGAGCTTGAATGAGCAGTTCTTC,CASSASASLNEQFF
.,TRBV14,.,TRBJ1-1,13,TGTGCCAGCAGCAGGACAGCGGATGGGGAAGCTTTCTTT,CASSRTADGEAFF
once,TRBV4-1,TRBD1,TRBJ2-7,15,TGCGCCAGCAGCCACCTCACAGGGGCCCGATACGAGCAGTACTTC,CASSHLTGARYEQYF
.,TRBV29-1,TRBD2,TRBJ2-3,14,TGCAGCGTTGAAGTTGGCGGGAGGGGAGATACGCAGTATTTT,CSVEVGGRGDTQYF